The sequence of this TCR beta chain was determined in a study of regulatory T cells in long-lasting Graves disease. About this clonotype: Its antigen is unknown.

The time point denotes: newly diagnosed GD, antithyroid drugs for less than 3 months. Isolated PBMC RNA provided the starting material for the TCR library. The CDR3 covers 13 residues. Between the trimmed V and J ends, which lost 0 bases and 5 bases, there was a span of 7 bases. Germline CDR1 and CDR2: MNHNS and SASEGT. Broader study findings: Exclusively peripheral blood, rather than thyroid tissue, was studied.

TCR beta libraries were built with iRepertoire HTBI primers and Arm-PCR of CDR3 regions. A single record per CDR3 protein comes from TCRdb applying MiXCR to the multiplex PCR reads. Of about 240,000 distinct CDR3 sequences listed, around 20% were seen once; the top ten hold about 15%. The TCR sequence derives from a female donor with Graves disease. This chain joins TRBV6-1 and TRBJ2-5, with TRBD1 as a possible D gene (6 bases). The specimen comprised peripheral blood mononuclear cells (PBMCs), sampled at new diagnosis, from a patient treated with antithyroid drugs. The CDR3 nucleotides are TGTGCCAGCAGTGAAGCGCAGGGGGAGACCCAGTACTTC. Translation gives CASSEAQGETQYF.